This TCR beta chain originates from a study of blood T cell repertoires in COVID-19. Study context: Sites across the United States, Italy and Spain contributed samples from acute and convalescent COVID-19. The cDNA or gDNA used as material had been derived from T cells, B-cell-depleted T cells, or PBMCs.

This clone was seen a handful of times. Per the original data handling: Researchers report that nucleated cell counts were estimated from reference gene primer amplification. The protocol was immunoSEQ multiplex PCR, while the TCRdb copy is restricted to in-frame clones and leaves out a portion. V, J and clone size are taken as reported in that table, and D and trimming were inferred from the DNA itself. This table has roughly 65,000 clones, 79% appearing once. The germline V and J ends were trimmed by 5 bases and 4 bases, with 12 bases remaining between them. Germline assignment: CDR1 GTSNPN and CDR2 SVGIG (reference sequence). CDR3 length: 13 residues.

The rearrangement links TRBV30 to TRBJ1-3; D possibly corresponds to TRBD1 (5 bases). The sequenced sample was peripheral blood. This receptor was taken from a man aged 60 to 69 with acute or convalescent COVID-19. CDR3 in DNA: TGTGCCTGGGAGACAGTATTCGGAAACACCATATATTTT. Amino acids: CAWETVFGNTIYF.